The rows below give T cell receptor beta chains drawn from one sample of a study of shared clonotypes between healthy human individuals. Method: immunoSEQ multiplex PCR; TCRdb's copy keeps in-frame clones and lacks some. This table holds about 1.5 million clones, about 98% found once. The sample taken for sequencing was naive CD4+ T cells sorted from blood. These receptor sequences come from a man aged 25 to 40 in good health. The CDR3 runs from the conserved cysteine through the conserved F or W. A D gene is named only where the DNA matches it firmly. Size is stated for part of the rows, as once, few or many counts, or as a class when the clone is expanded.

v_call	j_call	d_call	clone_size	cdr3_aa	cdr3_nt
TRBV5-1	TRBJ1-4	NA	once	CASRITLGGNEKLFF	TGCGCCAGCAGAATCACCTTGGGGGGTAATGAAAAACTGTTTTTT
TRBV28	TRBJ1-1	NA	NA	CASSSPPSQIEAFF	TGTGCCAGCAGTTCCCCTCCTTCCCAGATTGAAGCTTTCTTT
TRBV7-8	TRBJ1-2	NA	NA	CASSLGSGPLYGYTF	TGTGCCAGCAGCTTAGGCTCCGGACCGCTATATGGCTACACCTTC
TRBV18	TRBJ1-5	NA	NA	CASSPFPGHSNQPQHF	TGTGCCAGCTCACCATTTCCTGGTCATAGCAATCAGCCCCAGCATTTT
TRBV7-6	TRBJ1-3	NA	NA	CASSLGTASSGNTIYF	TGTGCCAGCAGCTTAGGGACAGCGAGCTCTGGAAACACCATATATTTT
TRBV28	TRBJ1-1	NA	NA	CASSFGGAEGNTEAFF	TGTGCCAGCAGTTTTGGGGGCGCGGAGGGGAACACTGAAGCTTTCTTT
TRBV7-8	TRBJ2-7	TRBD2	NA	CASSGLKTSGNSYEQYF	TGTGCCAGCAGCGGCCTCAAGACTAGCGGGAACTCCTACGAGCAGTACTTC
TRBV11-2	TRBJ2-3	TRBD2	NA	CASWRTSADPDTQYF	TGTGCCAGCTGGCGGACTAGCGCCGATCCAGATACGCAGTATTTT
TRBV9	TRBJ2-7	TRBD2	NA	CASSVVPGTRGNEQYF	TGTGCCAGCAGCGTAGTCCCCGGGACTAGGGGGAACGAGCAGTACTTC
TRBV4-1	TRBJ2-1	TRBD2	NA	CASSHPGLAGGNEQFF	TGCGCCAGCAGCCATCCGGGACTAGCGGGAGGGAATGAGCAGTTCTTC
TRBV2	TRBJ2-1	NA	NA	CASTSSSYNEQFF	TGTGCCAGCACTTCAAGCTCCTACAATGAGCAGTTCTTC
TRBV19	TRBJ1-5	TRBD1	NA	CASSNPLGTVLNQPQHF	TGTGCCAGTAGTAACCCACTAGGGACAGTTCTCAATCAGCCCCAGCATTTT
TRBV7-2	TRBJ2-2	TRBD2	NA	CASSRRLAANTGELFF	TGTGCCAGCAGCCGAAGGCTAGCGGCGAACACCGGGGAGCTGTTTTTT
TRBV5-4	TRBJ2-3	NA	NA	CASSLWGNTQYF	TGTGCCAGCAGCTTGTGGGGGAATACGCAGTATTTT
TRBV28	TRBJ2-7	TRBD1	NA	CASRGTGFYEQYF	TGTGCCAGCAGGGGGACAGGGTTTTACGAGCAGTACTTC
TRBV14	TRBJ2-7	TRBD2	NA	CASSPWRLAGLYEQYF	TGTGCCAGCAGCCCCTGGAGGCTAGCGGGTCTCTACGAGCAGTACTTC
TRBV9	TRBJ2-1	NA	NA	CASSGTYNEQFF	TGTGCCAGCAGCGGGACGTACAATGAGCAGTTCTTC
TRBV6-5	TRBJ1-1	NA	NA	CASNRPDTEAFF	TGTGCCAGTAATAGACCGGACACTGAAGCTTTCTTT
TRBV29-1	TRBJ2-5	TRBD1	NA	CSVGQGAETQYF	TGCAGCGTTGGCCAGGGGGCAGAGACCCAGTACTTC
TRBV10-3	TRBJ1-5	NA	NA	CAISESPANNQPQHF	TGTGCCATCAGTGAGTCACCGGCTAACAATCAGCCCCAGCATTTT
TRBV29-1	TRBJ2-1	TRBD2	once	CSVVTSGLPYNEQFF	TGCAGCGTTGTGACTAGCGGCCTTCCCTACAATGAGCAGTTCTTC
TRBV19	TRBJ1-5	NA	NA	CASTTVSVNQPQHF	TGTGCCAGTACTACGGTGAGCGTCAATCAGCCCCAGCATTTT
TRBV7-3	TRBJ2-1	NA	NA	CASSLTPNEERFF	TGTGCCAGCAGCTTAACCCCCAACGAGGAGCGGTTCTTC
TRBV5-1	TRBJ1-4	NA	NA	CASSLGFGGRNEKLFF	TGCGCCAGCAGCTTGGGGTTCGGGGGCCGGAATGAAAAACTGTTTTTT
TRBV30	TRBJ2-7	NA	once	CAWSVNSYEQYF	TGTGCCTGGAGTGTAAACAGCTACGAGCAGTACTTC
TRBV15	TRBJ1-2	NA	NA	CATSSTLDSLGYTF	TGTGCCACCAGCAGCACTTTAGACAGCCTTGGCTACACCTTC
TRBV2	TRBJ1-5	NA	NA	CASSDSHSNQPQHF	TGTGCTAGCAGTGACAGTCATAGCAATCAGCCCCAGCATTTT
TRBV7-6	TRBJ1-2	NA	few	CASSLAQGYGYTF	TGTGCCAGCAGCTTAGCTCAAGGATATGGCTACACCTTC
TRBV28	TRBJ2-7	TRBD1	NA	CASSPPGQGKEQYF	TGTGCCAGCAGCCCACCGGGACAGGGGAAAGAGCAGTACTTC
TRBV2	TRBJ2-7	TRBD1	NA	CASSEALGTGGHEQYF	TGTGCCAGCAGTGAAGCGCTTGGGACAGGGGGCCACGAGCAGTACTTC
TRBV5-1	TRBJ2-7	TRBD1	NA	CASGSGQEKEQYF	TGCGCCAGCGGCAGCGGACAGGAAAAAGAGCAGTACTTC
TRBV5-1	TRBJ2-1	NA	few	CASSFDSYNEQFF	TGCGCCAGCAGCTTCGACAGTTACAATGAGCAGTTCTTC
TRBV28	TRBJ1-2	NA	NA	CAILRGVYGYTF	TGTGCCATCCTCCGGGGCGTCTATGGCTACACCTTC
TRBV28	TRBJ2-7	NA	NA	CATRLLSSYEQYF	TGTGCCACTCGCTTACTGAGCTCCTACGAGCAGTACTTC
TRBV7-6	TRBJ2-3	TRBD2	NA	CASSYLTRTSGTDTQYF	TGTGCCAGCAGCTACCTCACCCGGACTAGCGGTACAGATACGCAGTATTTT
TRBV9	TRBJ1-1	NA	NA	CASSGTDSDTEAFF	TGTGCCAGCAGCGGGACCGATTCGGACACTGAAGCTTTCTTT
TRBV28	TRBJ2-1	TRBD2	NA	CASKAGVVNEQFF	TGTGCCAGCAAGGCGGGAGTTGTTAATGAGCAGTTCTTC
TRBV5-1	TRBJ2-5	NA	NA	CASSLTGETQYF	TGCGCCAGCAGCTTGACGGGGGAGACCCAGTACTTC
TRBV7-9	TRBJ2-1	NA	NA	CASSPRIVGEQFF	TGTGCCAGCAGCCCCCGAATTGTGGGTGAGCAGTTCTTC
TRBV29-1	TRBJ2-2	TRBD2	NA	CSVRPWTSGSFTGELFF	TGCAGCGTTCGGCCGTGGACTAGCGGGAGTTTCACCGGGGAGCTGTTTTTT
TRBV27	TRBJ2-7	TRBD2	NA	CASSPKPGLAGGPRAHEQYF	TGTGCCAGCAGTCCGAAACCGGGACTAGCGGGAGGGCCTAGAGCGCACGAGCAGTACTTC
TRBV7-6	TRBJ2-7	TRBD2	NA	CASSLGSSGTIFFYEQYF	TGTGCCAGCAGCTTAGGATCTAGCGGAACAATTTTCTTCTACGAGCAGTACTTC